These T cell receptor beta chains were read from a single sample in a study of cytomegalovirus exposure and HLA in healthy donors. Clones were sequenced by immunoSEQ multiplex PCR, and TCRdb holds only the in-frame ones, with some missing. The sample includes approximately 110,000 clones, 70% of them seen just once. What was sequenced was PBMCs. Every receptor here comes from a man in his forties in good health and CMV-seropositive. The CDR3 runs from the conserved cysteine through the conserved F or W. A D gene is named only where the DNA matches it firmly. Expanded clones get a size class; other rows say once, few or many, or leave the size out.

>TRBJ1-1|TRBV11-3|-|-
CASSPGDGWNTEAFF
TGTGCCAGCAGCCCAGGGGATGGATGGAACACTGAAGCTTTCTTT
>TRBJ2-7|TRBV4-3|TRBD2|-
CASSQGWTSGNSYEQYF
TGCGCCAGCAGCCAGGGTTGGACTAGCGGGAATTCCTACGAGCAGTACTTC
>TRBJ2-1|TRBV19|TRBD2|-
CASSPGLAGVGEQFF
TGTGCCAGTAGCCCGGGACTAGCGGGAGTGGGGGAGCAGTTCTTC
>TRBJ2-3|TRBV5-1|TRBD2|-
CASSLAAGGDTQYF
TGCGCCAGCAGCTTGGCAGCCGGGGGGGATACGCAGTATTTT
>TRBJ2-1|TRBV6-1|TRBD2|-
CASRMYLAGEIEQFF
TGTGCCAGCAGGATGTATCTAGCGGGAGAGATTGAGCAGTTCTTC
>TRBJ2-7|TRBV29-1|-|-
CSVLRESNSYEQYF
TGCAGCGTTCTGAGGGAGTCCAACTCCTACGAGCAGTACTTC
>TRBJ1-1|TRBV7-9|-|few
CASSATGYRDPEAFF
TGTGCCAGCAGCGCTACGGGATACAGGGACCCTGAAGCTTTCTTT
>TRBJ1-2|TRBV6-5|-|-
CASNSGDYGYTF
TGTGCCAGCAATTCAGGGGACTATGGCTACACCTTC
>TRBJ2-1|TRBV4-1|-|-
CASSLVDRSPHEQFF
TGCGCCAGCAGCCTCGTAGATCGGAGCCCCCATGAGCAGTTCTTC
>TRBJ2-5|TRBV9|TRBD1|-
CASSSRTGLGETQYF
TGTGCCAGCAGCTCCAGGACAGGCCTCGGCGAGACCCAGTACTTC
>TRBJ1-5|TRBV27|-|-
CASRQSNQPQHF
TGTGCCAGCAGGCAGAGCAATCAGCCCCAGCATTTT
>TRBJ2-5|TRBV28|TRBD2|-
CASSFPGSGMGETQYF
TGTGCCAGCAGTTTTCCTGGGAGCGGGATGGGCGAGACCCAGTACTTC
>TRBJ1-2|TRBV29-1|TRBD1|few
CSVEGADRGAGYTF
TGCAGCGTTGAAGGGGCGGACAGGGGGGCTGGCTACACCTTC
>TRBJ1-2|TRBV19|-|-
CASTPTAPNYGYTF
TGTGCCAGTACCCCGACAGCCCCTAACTATGGCTACACCTTC
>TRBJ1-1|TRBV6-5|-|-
CASSLQGNTEAFF
TGTGCCAGCAGTCTACAGGGGAACACTGAAGCTTTCTTT
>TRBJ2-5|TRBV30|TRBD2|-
CARRTSGGGETQYF
TGTGCCCGAAGGACTAGCGGGGGAGGAGAGACCCAGTACTTC
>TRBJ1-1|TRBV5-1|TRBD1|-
CASSSTGGYTEAFF
TGCGCCAGCAGCAGCACAGGGGGCTACACTGAAGCTTTCTTT
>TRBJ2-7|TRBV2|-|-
CASSGEGGEQYF
TGTGCCAGCAGTGGCGAAGGGGGCGAGCAGTACTTC
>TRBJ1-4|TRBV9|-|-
CASATSGGNEKLFF
TGTGCCAGCGCTACATCGGGGGGTAATGAAAAACTGTTTTTT
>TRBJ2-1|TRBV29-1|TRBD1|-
CSVKPGQGRNEQFF
TGCAGCGTTAAACCCGGACAGGGGAGAAATGAGCAGTTCTTC
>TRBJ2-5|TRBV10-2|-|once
CASTAGQSGVETQYF
TGCGCCAGCACCGCAGGGCAGTCAGGGGTGGAGACCCAGTACTTC
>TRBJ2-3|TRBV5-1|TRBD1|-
CASSVGSSGTGWDTQYF
TGCGCCAGCAGCGTTGGGAGCTCCGGGACAGGGTGGGATACGCAGTATTTT
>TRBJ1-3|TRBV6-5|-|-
CASSYAAAVGNTIYF
TGTGCCAGCAGTTACGCGGCGGCAGTTGGAAACACCATATATTTT
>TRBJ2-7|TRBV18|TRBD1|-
CASSPGQGSYEQYF
TGTGCCAGCTCACCTGGACAGGGGTCCTACGAGCAGTACTTC
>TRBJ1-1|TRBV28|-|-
CASTLPTAEAFF
TGTGCCAGCACCCTCCCCACGGCTGAAGCTTTCTTT
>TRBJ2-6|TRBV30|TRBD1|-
CASPTGGRSSVANVLTF
TGTGCCTCCCCGACAGGGGGCCGGTCTTCTGTGGCCAACGTCCTGACTTTC
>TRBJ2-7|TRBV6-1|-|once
CASSGWGVSYEQYF
TGTGCCAGCAGTGGGTGGGGGGTTTCCTACGAGCAGTACTTC
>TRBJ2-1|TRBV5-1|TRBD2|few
CASSASSGAYNEQFF
TGCGCCAGCAGCGCGTCTAGCGGGGCTTACAATGAGCAGTTCTTC
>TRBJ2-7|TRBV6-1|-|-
CASSEIGYEQYF
TGTGCCAGCAGTGAAATCGGGTACGAGCAGTACTTC
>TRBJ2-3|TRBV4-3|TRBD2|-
CASSQVFRLAGGLDTQYF
TGCGCCAGCAGCCAAGTATTCCGGCTAGCGGGAGGACTAGATACGCAGTATTTT
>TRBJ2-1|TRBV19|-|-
CASSIGSGLFDEQFF
TGTGCCAGTAGTATAGGATCCGGACTATTCGATGAGCAGTTCTTC
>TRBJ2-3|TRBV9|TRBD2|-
CASSVLAGGQGDTQYF
TGTGCCAGCAGCGTCCTAGCGGGAGGGCAGGGAGATACGCAGTATTTT
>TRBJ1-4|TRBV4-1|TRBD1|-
CASSPGPDRANEKLFF
TGCGCCAGCAGCCCCGGACCGGACAGGGCTAATGAAAAACTGTTTTTT
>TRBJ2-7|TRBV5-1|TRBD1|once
CASSSLTGFEQYF
TGCGCCAGCAGCTCTTTGACAGGGTTCGAGCAGTACTTC
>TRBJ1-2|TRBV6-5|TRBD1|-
CASSSGQGRGGYTF
TGTGCCAGCAGTTCCGGACAGGGACGAGGGGGCTACACCTTC
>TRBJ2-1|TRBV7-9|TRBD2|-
CASSLDPTSGNNEQFF
TGTGCCAGCAGCTTAGATCCGACTAGCGGAAACAATGAGCAGTTCTTC
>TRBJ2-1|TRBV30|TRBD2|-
CAWMSGTTYSYNEQFF
TGTGCCTGGATGAGCGGGACGACTTACTCCTACAATGAGCAGTTCTTC
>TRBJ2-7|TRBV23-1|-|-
CASITISVDRRVAYEQYF
TGCGCCAGCATCACAATTAGCGTAGATCGACGGGTCGCCTACGAGCAGTACTTC
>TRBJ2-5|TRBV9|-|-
CASSGKQGYQETQYF
TGTGCCAGCAGCGGCAAACAGGGCTACCAAGAGACCCAGTACTTC
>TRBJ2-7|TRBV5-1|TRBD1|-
CASSSGTGFLEQYF
TGCGCCAGCAGCTCAGGGACAGGGTTTTTGGAGCAGTACTTC
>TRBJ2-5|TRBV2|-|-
CASSPGPRGETQYF
TGTGCCAGCAGTCCGGGCCCGCGCGGGGAGACCCAGTACTTC
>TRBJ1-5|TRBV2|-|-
CASRANWGEPQHF
TGTGCCAGCAGAGCAAACTGGGGAGAGCCCCAGCATTTT
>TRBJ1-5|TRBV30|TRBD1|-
CAWSPQGVEPQHF
TGTGCCTGGAGCCCCCAGGGGGTTGAGCCCCAGCATTTT
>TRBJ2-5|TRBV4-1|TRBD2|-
CASSQGRASGQETQYF
TGCGCCAGCAGCCAAGGCAGGGCTAGCGGCCAAGAGACCCAGTACTTC
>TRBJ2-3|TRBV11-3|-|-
CASSRGTAYSDTQYF
TGTGCCAGCAGCCGCGGGACAGCCTACTCAGATACGCAGTATTTT
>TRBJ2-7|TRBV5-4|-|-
CASSSQSSGDKQYF
TGTGCCAGCAGCTCCCAATCATCAGGGGACAAGCAGTACTTC
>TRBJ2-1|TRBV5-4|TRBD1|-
CASSWWTGVLHNEQFF
TGTGCCAGCAGCTGGTGGACAGGGGTCCTCCACAATGAGCAGTTCTTC
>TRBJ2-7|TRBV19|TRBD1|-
CASGEGTGAYEQYF
TGTGCCAGTGGGGAAGGGACAGGGGCCTACGAGCAGTACTTC
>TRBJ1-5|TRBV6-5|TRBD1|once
CASRGQGVSNQPQHF
TGTGCCAGCAGAGGACAGGGGGTGAGCAATCAGCCCCAGCATTTT
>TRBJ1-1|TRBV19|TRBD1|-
CASSRGTGAPRGAEAFF
TGTGCCAGTAGCCGCGGGACAGGGGCTCCCCGGGGTGCTGAAGCTTTCTTT
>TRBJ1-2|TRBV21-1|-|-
CASTKGDMRRCDYGYTF
TGTGCCAGCACCAAAGGGGACATGCGGAGATGTGACTATGGCTACACCTTC
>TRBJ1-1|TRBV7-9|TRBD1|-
CASSHAPGQILNTEAFF
TGTGCCAGCAGCCACGCCCCGGGACAGATATTGAACACTGAAGCTTTCTTT
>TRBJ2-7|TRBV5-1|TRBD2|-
CASSSRTSGTYEQYF
TGCGCCAGCAGCTCCAGGACTAGCGGAACCTACGAGCAGTACTTC
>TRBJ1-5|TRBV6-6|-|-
CASSYSRQGNQPQHF
TGTGCCAGCAGTTACTCCAGGCAGGGTAATCAGCCCCAGCATTTT
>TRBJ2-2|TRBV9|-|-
CASSWETGELFF
TGTGCCAGCAGCTGGGAGACCGGGGAGCTGTTTTTT
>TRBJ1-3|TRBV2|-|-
CASDTFSGNTIYF
TGTGCCAGCGACACATTCTCTGGAAACACCATATATTTT
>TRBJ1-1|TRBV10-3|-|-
CAISEIRGTEAFF
TGTGCCATCAGTGAAATTCGGGGCACTGAAGCTTTCTTT
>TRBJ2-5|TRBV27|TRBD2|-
CASSLSYGLAGQETQYF
TGTGCCAGCAGTTTATCCTATGGGCTAGCGGGACAAGAGACCCAGTACTTC
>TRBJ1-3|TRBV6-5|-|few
CASSRTVSSGNTIYF
TGTGCCAGCAGTCGGACTGTTAGCTCTGGAAACACCATATATTTT